These 6 T cell receptor beta chains were all obtained from the same sample, sequenced in a study of molecular identifiers for immune sequencing clone quantification. In TCRdb, the PCR reads were re-called with MiXCR into one record per CDR3 protein. The sample lists tens of thousands of distinct CDR3 sequences, 15% to 20% occurring once. The specimen sequenced was naive CD8+ T cells from blood, with Jurkat cell RNA spiked in. Subset given: FACS-sorted CD8+CD4-CCR7+CD45RA+ naive T cells. The receptors come from a human donor in good health. Some libraries in this study had Jurkat cell RNA spiked in.

This clonotype came up a few times. The chain uses TRBV9 and TRBJ2-3; D gene uncertain. Between the trimmed V and J ends, which lost 2 bases and 3 bases, there was a span of 4 bases. Germline lookup yields CDR1 SGDLS and CDR2 YYNGEE. CDR3 size: 12 residues. The CDR3 coding sequence is TGTGCCAGCAGCGTTCCAACAGATACGCAGTATTTT. Translating it yields CASSVPTDTQYF.

This clonotype was observed at least ten times. J is TRBJ2-7 and V is TRBV7-2; maybe TRBD2 (6 bases). The CDR3 is 15 amino acids. Germline lookup yields CDR1 SGHTA and CDR2 FQGNSA. Deletions cut 6 bases from V and 0 bases from J, with 15 bases between. The CDR3, as DNA: TGTGCCAGCAGTCACGACTCCGGGAGCTCCTACGAGCAGTACTTC. This translates into CASSHDSGSSYEQYF.

This clonotype was counted many times. The chain recombines TRBV5-1 with TRBJ2-2; 11 bases align to TRBD1. The V segment lost 4 bases and the J segment 7 bases; nucleotides outside the gene matches: 15. This CDR3 contains 18 residues. CDR1 is SGHRS, CDR2 YFSETQ, per germline. CDR3 bases: TGCGCCAGCAGCACCTACGGACAGGGGGCGGATATAATCGGGGAGCTGTTTTTT. As protein: CASSTYGQGADIIGELFF. The entire variable domain, with the rest obtained from reference TRBV5-1 and TRBJ2-2, is as follows: KAGVTQTPRYLIKTRGQQVTLSCSPISGHRSVSWYQQTPGQGLQFLFEYFSETQRNKGNFPGRFSGRQFSNSRSEMNVSTLELGDSALYLCASSTYGQGADIIGELFFGEGSRLTVL.

This clonotype was counted ten times or more. This chain links TRBV4-1 with TRBJ2-3; no firm D call. Deletions cut 4 bases from V and 5 bases from J, with 10 bases between. The CDR3 totals 13 residues. Germline V CDR1 and CDR2: MGHRA, YSYEKL. The CDR3 here is CASSPPIGDTQYF. The CDR3 region has the DNA TGCGCCAGCAGCCCCCCAATTGGAGATACGCAGTATTTT.

The sample holds many counts of this clonotype. The chain joins TRBV28 to TRBJ2-4; possible D gene TRBD1, 6 bases. CDR1 is MDHEN and CDR2 is SYDVKM in the germline V gene. Trimming removed 3 bases at V and 8 bases at J, with 14 bases between. This CDR3 contains 14 residues. Here the CDR3 reads CASSLGYDRYIQYF. The CDR3 DNA sequence: TGTGCCAGCAGTTTGGGATACGACAGGTACATTCAGTACTTC.

This clonotype was picked up many times. This chain joins TRBV20-1 and TRBJ2-2, with D possibly TRBD2 on 6 matching bases. The germline gives CDR1 DFQATT, CDR2 SNEGSKA (reference sequence). V was trimmed by 4 bases and J by 2 bases, leaving 8 bases between them. The CDR3 sequence is 13 residues long. In nucleotides, the CDR3 is TGCAGTGCTATTAGCGGAAACACCGGGGAGCTGTTTTTT. Translating it yields CSAISGNTGELFF.